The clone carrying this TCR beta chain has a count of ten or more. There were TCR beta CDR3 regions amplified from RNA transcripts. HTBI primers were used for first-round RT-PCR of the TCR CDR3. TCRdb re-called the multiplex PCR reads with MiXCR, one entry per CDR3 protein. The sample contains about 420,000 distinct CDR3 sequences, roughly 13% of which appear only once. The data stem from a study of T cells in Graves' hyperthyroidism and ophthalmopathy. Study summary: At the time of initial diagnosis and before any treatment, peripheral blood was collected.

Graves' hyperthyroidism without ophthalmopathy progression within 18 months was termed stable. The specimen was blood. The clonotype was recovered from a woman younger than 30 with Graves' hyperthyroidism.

In nucleotides, the CDR3 is TGTGCCAGCAGACGGACTAGCGGGAGTCGCGATACGCAGTATTTT. Protein sequence: CASRRTSGSRDTQYF. The genes are TRBV7-6 and TRBJ2-3, with 13 bases fitting TRBD2. The CDR3 extends over 15 amino acids. Germline V gene data show CDR1 as SGHVS and CDR2 as FNYEAQ. The V and J ends lost 6 bases and 6 bases, in that order; junction bases with no gene match: 6. Using reference TRBV7-6 and TRBJ2-3 for the parts outside the CDR3, the full variable domain is GAGVSQSPRYKVTKRGQDVALRCDPISGHVSLYWYRQALGQGPEFLTYFNYEAQQDKSGLPNDRFSAERPEGSISTLTIQRTEQRDSAMYRCASRRTSGSRDTQYFGPGTRLTVL.